This is a list of T cell receptor beta chains from one sample in a study of T cell changes during pregnancy in multiple sclerosis. The method was immunoSEQ multiplex PCR; TCRdb's version includes in-frame clones alone and lacks a portion of them. The sample lists approximately 40,000 clones; just over 90% were seen once. Sequences were derived from CD4+ T cells from peripheral blood mononuclear cells, sampled in the third trimester of pregnancy. The receptor source for this set is a female donor with multiple sclerosis, enrolled in a pregnancy study. CDR3s include the opening cysteine and the closing phenylalanine or tryptophan. Fields, in order: D gene, clone size, J gene, V gene, CDR3 DNA, CDR3 protein. D genes are given only for firm matches. Rows may omit the clone size; those that give it use once, few, many or a size class.

D: TRBD1
size: NA
J: TRBJ1-4
V: TRBV19
DNA: TGTGCCAGTAGTAGGGACAGAACCGCAACTAATGAAAAACTGTTTTTT
CDR3: CASSRDRTATNEKLFF

D: NA
size: NA
J: TRBJ2-1
V: TRBV7-2
DNA: TGTGCCAGCAGCTTAGAACGTGGCAAAGAGCAGTTCTTC
CDR3: CASSLERGKEQFF

D: NA
size: NA
J: TRBJ2-7
V: TRBV19
DNA: TGTGCCAGTAGTATAGAGGGGGAGGCAGCTTCCTACGAGCAGTACTTC
CDR3: CASSIEGEAASYEQYF

D: NA
size: NA
J: TRBJ2-7
V: TRBV6-5
DNA: TGTGCCAGCAGAGCCGTCTCCTACGAGCAGTACTTC
CDR3: CASRAVSYEQYF

D: TRBD2
size: NA
J: TRBJ2-1
V: TRBV7-3
DNA: TGTGCCAGCAGCCCAAGGACTAGCGGGAGTATCGGTGAGCAGTTCTTC
CDR3: CASSPRTSGSIGEQFF

D: TRBD1
size: NA
J: TRBJ2-1
V: TRBV5-1
DNA: TGCGCCAGCAGCCCGGGACAGGTCTCCTACAATGAGCAGTTCTTC
CDR3: CASSPGQVSYNEQFF

D: NA
size: NA
J: TRBJ1-1
V: TRBV7-3
DNA: TGTGCCAGCAGCTTAATCCGGAACACTGAAGCTTTCTTT
CDR3: CASSLIRNTEAFF

D: NA
size: NA
J: TRBJ2-1
V: TRBV2
DNA: TGTGCCAGCAGAGGGGCCGGTGAGCAGTTCTTC
CDR3: CASRGAGEQFF

D: NA
size: NA
J: TRBJ1-1
V: TRBV2
DNA: TGTGCCAGCAGTTGGGGGCCGATGAACACTGAAGCTTTCTTT
CDR3: CASSWGPMNTEAFF

D: NA
size: medium-sized
J: TRBJ1-1
V: TRBV7-3
DNA: TGTGCCAGCAGCTTATCGGTGAACACTGAAGCTTTCTTT
CDR3: CASSLSVNTEAFF

D: TRBD1
size: NA
J: TRBJ1-1
V: TRBV11-2
DNA: TGTGCCAGCAGAGACGGACAGGGGAACACTGAAGCTTTCTTT
CDR3: CASRDGQGNTEAFF

D: NA
size: once
J: TRBJ1-1
V: TRBV25-1
DNA: TGTGCCAGCAGTGAGGGAAAACTGAGGGGGTCCGCTTTCTTT
CDR3: CASSEGKLRGSAFF

D: NA
size: NA
J: TRBJ1-2
V: TRBV10-3
DNA: TGTGCCATCAGTGAGCCGGGGTTAAACTATGGCTACACCTTC
CDR3: CAISEPGLNYGYTF

D: TRBD2
size: NA
J: TRBJ2-7
V: TRBV30
DNA: TGTGCCTGGGGTAAAGGACTAGCGGCAGACTACGAGCAGTACTTC
CDR3: CAWGKGLAADYEQYF

D: TRBD1
size: NA
J: TRBJ1-4
V: TRBV19
DNA: TGTGCCAGTAGTCCTGTGACAGGGCGTGAAAAACTGTTTTTT
CDR3: CASSPVTGREKLFF

D: NA
size: NA
J: TRBJ1-2
V: TRBV6-5
DNA: TGTGCCAGCAGTTCGGGAGGTGGGGAAGCTAACTATGGCTACACCTTC
CDR3: CASSSGGGEANYGYTF

D: NA
size: NA
J: TRBJ1-4
V: TRBV28
DNA: TGTGCCAGCAGCCCGCAGACAGGAGCTAATGAAAAACTGTTTTTT
CDR3: CASSPQTGANEKLFF

D: TRBD1
size: NA
J: TRBJ1-5
V: TRBV19
DNA: TGTGCCAGTAGTATATCCGGGACAGGGGAGCAGCCCCAGCATTTT
CDR3: CASSISGTGEQPQHF

D: TRBD1
size: NA
J: TRBJ1-2
V: TRBV4-1
DNA: TGCGCCAGCAGCCAAGTAGGGGGCTGGGGCTATGGCTACACCTTC
CDR3: CASSQVGGWGYGYTF

D: TRBD2
size: NA
J: TRBJ2-1
V: TRBV18
DNA: TGTGCCAGCTCTATAAATCAACTAGCGGGAGGACCCGATGGGGAGCAGTTCTTC
CDR3: CASSINQLAGGPDGEQFF

D: TRBD1
size: NA
J: TRBJ2-4
V: TRBV5-1
DNA: TGCGCCAGCAGCTCCGGACAGGACCAAAACATTCAGTACTTC
CDR3: CASSSGQDQNIQYF

D: TRBD2
size: NA
J: TRBJ2-7
V: TRBV5-1
DNA: TGCGCCAGCAGCTTGGGGGTAGCGGGAGCCTACGAGCAGTACTTC
CDR3: CASSLGVAGAYEQYF

D: NA
size: NA
J: TRBJ1-2
V: TRBV6-4
DNA: TGTGCCAGCAGTGACTCAGGGGTTGGTGGCTACACCTTC
CDR3: CASSDSGVGGYTF

D: NA
size: NA
J: TRBJ2-2
V: TRBV11-3
DNA: TGTGCCAGCAGCGGTAGAACGGTCGGGGAGCTGTTTTTT
CDR3: CASSGRTVGELFF

D: TRBD1
size: NA
J: TRBJ2-1
V: TRBV6-4
DNA: TGTGCCAGCAGTGACACAGGGGGCTCCTACAATGAGCAGTTCTTC
CDR3: CASSDTGGSYNEQFF